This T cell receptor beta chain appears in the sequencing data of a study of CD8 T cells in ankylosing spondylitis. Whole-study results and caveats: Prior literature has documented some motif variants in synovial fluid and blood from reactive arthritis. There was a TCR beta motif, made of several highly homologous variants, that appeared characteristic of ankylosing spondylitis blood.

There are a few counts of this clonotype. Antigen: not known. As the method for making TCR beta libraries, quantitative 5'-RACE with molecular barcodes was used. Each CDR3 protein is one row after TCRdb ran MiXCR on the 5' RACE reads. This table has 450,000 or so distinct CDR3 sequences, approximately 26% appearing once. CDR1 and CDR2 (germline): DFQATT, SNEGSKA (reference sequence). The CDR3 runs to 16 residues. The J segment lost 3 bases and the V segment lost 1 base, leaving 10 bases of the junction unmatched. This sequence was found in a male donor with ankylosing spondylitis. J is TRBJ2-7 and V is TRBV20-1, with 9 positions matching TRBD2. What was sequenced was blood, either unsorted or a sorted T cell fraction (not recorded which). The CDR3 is CSARGGVAGEIYEQYF. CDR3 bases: TGCAGTGCTAGAGGAGGGGTAGCGGGAGAGATCTACGAGCAGTACTTC.